This entry features one TCR beta chain sequence. As yet, its antigen is unknown. The data derive from a study of regulatory T cells in long-lasting Graves disease. Study-level findings and limits: Having only a small sample size may have limited accuracy. Persistent Graves' patients possessed reduced TCR diversity relative to recently diagnosed ones.

Investigators prepared the TCR beta libraries by applying iRepertoire HTBI primers and Arm-PCR of CDR3 regions. Methods used by the authors: Samples collectively showed 62 TRBV and about 15 TRBJ segments. Using its own MiXCR run on the multiplex PCR reads, TCRdb lists one record per CDR3 protein. TCRdb, not the authors, supplied the V and J calls. The table has hundreds of thousands of distinct CDR3 sequences, around 16% seen once. Time point: newly diagnosed GD, antithyroid drugs for less than 3 months. Generation of the TCR library employed RNA extracted from PBMCs. Sample: peripheral blood mononuclear cells (PBMCs), taken at new diagnosis, from a patient treated with antithyroid drugs. This receptor was identified in a female donor with Graves disease.

Here the CDR3 reads CASSLERADEKLFF. DNA for the CDR3: TGCGCCAGCAGCTTGGAGCGGGCAGATGAAAAACTGTTTTTT. This rearrangement joins TRBV5-1 to TRBJ1-4; D ambiguous. This CDR3 is built from 14 residues. Germline assignment: CDR1 SGHRS and CDR2 YFSETQ. Trimming cost V 0 bases and J 6 bases, with 9 bases left between them.